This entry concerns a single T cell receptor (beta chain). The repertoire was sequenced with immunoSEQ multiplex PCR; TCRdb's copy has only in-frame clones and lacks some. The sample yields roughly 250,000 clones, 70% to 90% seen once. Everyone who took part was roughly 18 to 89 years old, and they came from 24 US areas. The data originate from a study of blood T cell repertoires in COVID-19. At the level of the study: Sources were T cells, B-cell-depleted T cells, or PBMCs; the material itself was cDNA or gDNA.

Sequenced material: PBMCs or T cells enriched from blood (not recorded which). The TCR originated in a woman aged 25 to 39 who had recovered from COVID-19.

CDR3 sequence reads: CAGRRQGKSYNEQFF. The CDR3 region has the DNA TGTGCCGGCCGGCGTCAGGGGAAATCCTACAATGAGCAGTTCTTC. V usage is TRBV28 and J usage is TRBJ2-1, with D possibly being TRBD1 (6 bases). The CDR3 is 15 amino acids. Germline V gene lookup returns CDR1 MDHEN and CDR2 SYDVKM. Trimming took off 11 bases at V and 1 base at J, with 18 bases between the two ends.